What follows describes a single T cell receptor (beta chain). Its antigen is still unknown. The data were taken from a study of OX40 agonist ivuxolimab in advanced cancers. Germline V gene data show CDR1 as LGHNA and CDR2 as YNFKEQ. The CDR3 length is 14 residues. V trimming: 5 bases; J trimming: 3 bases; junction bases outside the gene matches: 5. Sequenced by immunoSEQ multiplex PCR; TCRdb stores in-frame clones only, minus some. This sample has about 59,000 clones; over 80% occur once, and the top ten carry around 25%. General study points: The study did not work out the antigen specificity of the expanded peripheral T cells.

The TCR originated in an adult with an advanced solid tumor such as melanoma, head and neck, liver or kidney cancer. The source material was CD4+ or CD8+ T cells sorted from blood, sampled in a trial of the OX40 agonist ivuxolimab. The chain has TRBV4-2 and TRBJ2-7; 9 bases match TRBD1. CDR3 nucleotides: TGTGCCAGCAGCTTGTGGACAGGGGACTACGAGCAGTACTTC. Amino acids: CASSLWTGDYEQYF.